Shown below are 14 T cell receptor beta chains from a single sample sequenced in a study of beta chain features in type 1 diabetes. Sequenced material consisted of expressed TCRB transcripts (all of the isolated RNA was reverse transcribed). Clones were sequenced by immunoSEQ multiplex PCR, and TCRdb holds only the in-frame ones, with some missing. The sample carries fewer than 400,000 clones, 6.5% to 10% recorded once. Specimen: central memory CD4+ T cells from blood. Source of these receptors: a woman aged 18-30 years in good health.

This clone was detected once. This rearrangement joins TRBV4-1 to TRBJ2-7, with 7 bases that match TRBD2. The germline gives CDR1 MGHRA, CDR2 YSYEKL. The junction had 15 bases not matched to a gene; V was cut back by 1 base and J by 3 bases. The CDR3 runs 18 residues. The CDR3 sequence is CASSQARASGIFIYEQYF. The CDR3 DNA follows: TGCGCCAGCAGCCAAGCAAGGGCTAGCGGTATCTTTATCTACGAGCAGTACTTC.

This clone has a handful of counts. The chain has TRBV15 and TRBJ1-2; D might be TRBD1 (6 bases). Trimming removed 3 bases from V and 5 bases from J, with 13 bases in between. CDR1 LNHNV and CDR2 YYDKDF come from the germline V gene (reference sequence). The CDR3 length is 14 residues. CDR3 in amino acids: CATSRLVDRYGYTF. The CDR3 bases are TGTGCCACCAGCAGGTTGGTGGACAGATATGGCTACACCTTC.

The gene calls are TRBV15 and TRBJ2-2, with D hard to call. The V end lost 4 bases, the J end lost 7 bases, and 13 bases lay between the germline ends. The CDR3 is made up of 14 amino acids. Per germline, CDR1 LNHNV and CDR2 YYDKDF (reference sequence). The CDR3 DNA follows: TGTGCCACCAGCACCGTTGACGGAAGCGGGGAGCTGTTTTTT. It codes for CATSTVDGSGELFF.

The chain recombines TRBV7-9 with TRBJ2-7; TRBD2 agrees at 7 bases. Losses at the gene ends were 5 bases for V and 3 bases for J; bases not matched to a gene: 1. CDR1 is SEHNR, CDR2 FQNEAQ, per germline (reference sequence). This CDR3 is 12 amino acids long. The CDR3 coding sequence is TGTGCCAGCAGCCGGGGGGTCTACGAGCAGTACTTC. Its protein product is CASSRGVYEQYF.

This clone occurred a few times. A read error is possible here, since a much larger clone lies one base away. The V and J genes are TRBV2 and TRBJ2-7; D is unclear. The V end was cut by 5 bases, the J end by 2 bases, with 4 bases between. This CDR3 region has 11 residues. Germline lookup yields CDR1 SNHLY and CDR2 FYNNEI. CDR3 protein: CASSYAYEQYF. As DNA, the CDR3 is TGTGCCAGCAGTTACGCCTACGAGCAGTACTTC.

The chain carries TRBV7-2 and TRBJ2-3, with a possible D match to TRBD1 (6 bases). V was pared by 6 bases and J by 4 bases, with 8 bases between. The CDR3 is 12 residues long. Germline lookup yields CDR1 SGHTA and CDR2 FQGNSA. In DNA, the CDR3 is TGTGCCAGCAGTCCAGGGGCAGATACGCAGTATTTT. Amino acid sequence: CASSPGADTQYF. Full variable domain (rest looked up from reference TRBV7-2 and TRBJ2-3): GAGVSQSPSNKVTEKGKDVELRCDPISGHTALYWYRQSLGQGLEFLIYFQGNSAPDKSGLPSDRFSAERTGGSVSTLTIQRTQQEDSAVYLCASSPGADTQYFGPGTRLTVL.

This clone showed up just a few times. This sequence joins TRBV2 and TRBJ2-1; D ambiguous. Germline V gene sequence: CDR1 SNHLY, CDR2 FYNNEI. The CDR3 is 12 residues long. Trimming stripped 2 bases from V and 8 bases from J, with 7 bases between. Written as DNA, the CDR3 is TGTGCCAGCAGTGAAATGGGTGATGAGCAGTTCTTC. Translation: CASSEMGDEQFF.

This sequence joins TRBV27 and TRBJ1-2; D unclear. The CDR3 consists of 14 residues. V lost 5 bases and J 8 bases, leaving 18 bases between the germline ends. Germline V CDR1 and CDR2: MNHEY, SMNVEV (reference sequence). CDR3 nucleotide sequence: TGTGCCAGCAGTCTATTCGAGAACATGGGGGGCTACACCTTC. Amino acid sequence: CASSLFENMGGYTF.

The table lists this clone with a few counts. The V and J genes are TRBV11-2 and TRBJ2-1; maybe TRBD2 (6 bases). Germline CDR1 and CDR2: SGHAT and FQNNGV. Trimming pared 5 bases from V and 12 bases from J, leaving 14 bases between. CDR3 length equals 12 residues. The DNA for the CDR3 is TGTGCCAGCAGCCCCCGATTGGGACTGCAGTTCTTC. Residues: CASSPRLGLQFF.

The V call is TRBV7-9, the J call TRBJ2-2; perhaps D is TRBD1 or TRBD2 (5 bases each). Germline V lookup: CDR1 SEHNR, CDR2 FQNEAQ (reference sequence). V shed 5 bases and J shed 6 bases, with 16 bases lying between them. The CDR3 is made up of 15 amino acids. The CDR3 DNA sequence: TGTGCCAGCAGCCAAGGGACGGGTTTGTCCGGGGAGCTGTTTTTT. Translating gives CASSQGTGLSGELFF.

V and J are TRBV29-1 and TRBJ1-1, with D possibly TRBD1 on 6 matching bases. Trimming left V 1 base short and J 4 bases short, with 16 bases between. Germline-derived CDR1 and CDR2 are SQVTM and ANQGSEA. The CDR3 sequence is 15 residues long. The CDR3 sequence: CSVEGPQGRVTEAFF. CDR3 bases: TGCAGCGTTGAAGGACCGCAGGGGAGGGTCACTGAAGCTTTCTTT.

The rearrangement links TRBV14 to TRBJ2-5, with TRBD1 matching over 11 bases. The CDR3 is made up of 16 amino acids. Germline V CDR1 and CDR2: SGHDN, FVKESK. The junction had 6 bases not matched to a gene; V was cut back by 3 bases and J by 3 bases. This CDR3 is CASSQLPGQGEETQYF. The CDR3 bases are TGTGCCAGCAGCCAGTTACCGGGACAGGGGGAAGAGACCCAGTACTTC.

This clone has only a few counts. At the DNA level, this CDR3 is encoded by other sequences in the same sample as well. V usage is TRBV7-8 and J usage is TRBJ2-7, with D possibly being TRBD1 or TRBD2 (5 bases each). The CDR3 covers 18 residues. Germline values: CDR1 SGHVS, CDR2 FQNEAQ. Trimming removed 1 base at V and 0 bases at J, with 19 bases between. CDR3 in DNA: TGTGCCAGCAGCTTAGTAGTGGGGCAGGTTGGGGGCTCCTACGAGCAGTACTTC. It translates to CASSLVVGQVGGSYEQYF.

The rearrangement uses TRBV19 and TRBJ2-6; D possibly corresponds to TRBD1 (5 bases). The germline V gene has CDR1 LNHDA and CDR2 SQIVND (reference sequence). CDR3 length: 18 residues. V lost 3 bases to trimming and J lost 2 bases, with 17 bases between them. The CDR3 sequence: CASSMGFRGTPGANVLTF. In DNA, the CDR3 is TGTGCCAGTAGTATGGGTTTTAGGGGTACCCCTGGGGCCAACGTCCTGACTTTC.